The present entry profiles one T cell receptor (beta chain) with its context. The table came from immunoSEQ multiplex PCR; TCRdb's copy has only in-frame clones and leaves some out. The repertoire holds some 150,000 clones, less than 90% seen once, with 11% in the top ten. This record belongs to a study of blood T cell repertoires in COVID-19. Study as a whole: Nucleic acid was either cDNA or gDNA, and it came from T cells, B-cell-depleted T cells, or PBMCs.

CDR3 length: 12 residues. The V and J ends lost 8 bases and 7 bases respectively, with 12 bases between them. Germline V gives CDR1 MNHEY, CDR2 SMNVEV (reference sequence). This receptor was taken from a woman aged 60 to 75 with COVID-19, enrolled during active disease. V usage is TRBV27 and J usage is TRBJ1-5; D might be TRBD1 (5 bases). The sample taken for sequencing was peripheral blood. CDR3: CASRQGHQPQHF. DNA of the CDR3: TGTGCCAGCCGGCAGGGTCACCAGCCCCAGCATTTT.